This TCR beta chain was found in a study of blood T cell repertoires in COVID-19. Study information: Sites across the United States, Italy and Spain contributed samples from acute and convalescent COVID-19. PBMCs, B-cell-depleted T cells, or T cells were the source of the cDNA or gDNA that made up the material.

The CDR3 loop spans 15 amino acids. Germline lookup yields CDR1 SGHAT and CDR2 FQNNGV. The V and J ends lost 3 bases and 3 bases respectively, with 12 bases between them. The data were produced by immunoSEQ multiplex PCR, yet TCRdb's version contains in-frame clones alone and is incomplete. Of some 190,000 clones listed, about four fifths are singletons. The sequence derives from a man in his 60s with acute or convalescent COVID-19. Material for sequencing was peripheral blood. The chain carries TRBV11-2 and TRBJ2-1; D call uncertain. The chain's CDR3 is CASSFKNYYYNEQFF. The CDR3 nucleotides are TGTGCCAGCAGCTTTAAGAATTACTACTACAATGAGCAGTTCTTC.